Listed here are 5 T cell receptor beta chains from one sample, sequenced in a study of blood T cell repertoires in COVID-19. Sequencing used immunoSEQ multiplex PCR; TCRdb keeps in-frame clones, though not all of them. The sample comprises some 280,000 clones, 86% of which are singletons, and under 3.5% rests with the top ten. Source material: peripheral blood. These receptors all stem from a woman aged 25 to 45 with active or convalescent COVID-19.

The chain is built from TRBV10-3 and TRBJ2-2; 7 nucleotides line up with TRBD1. Germline V gives CDR1 ENHRY, CDR2 SYGVKD. Losses at the gene ends were 5 bases for V and 4 bases for J; bases not matched to a gene: 7. The CDR3 runs to 15 residues. The DNA for the CDR3 is TGTGCCATCAGTTTGACAGGGCCCAGCACCGGGGAGCTGTTTTTT. This sequence encodes CAISLTGPSTGELFF.

This clone was observed a single time. J is TRBJ1-1 and V is TRBV25-1; weak D call: TRBD1 (5 bases). The CDR3 consists of 14 residues. Trimming left V 6 bases short and J 3 bases short, with 14 bases between. Germline CDR1 reads MGHDK; CDR2 reads SYGVNS. CDR3: CASRGRGEDTEAFF. CDR3 DNA: TGTGCCAGCAGGGGGAGAGGGGAGGACACTGAAGCTTTCTTT. Supplemented by reference TRBV25-1 and TRBJ1-1, the full variable domain reads EADIYQTPRYLVIGTGKKITLECSQTMGHDKMYWYQQDPGMELHLIHYSYGVNSTEKGDLSSESTVSRIRTEHFPLTLESARPSHTSQYLCASRGRGEDTEAFFGQGTRLTVV.

This clone turned up a few times. The CDR3 sequence is CASSQGTTYTGELFF. The CDR3, as DNA: TGTGCCAGCAGCCAGGGGACTACATACACCGGGGAGCTGTTTTTT. V and J are TRBV7-2 and TRBJ2-2; tentative D call: TRBD2 (7 bases). The V end was cut by 5 bases, the J end by 3 bases, with 13 bases between. Germline CDR1 reads SGHTA; CDR2 reads FQGNSA. The CDR3 length is 15 residues.

The J gene is TRBJ1-1, the V gene TRBV7-3; D is perhaps TRBD1 (5 bases). V lost 6 bases, J lost 6 bases, and 23 bases lay in between. In germline, CDR1 is SGHTA, CDR2 FQGTGA. The CDR3 totals 16 residues. CDR3: CASSPGRQSGLAEAFF. The CDR3 DNA is TGTGCCAGCAGTCCCGGGCGACAGTCCGGTTTGGCTGAAGCTTTCTTT.

V gene TRBV4-1 combines with J gene TRBJ2-1, with unresolved D. Germline V gene lookup returns CDR1 MGHRA and CDR2 YSYEKL. CDR3 length equals 15 residues. Trimming took 0 bases from V and 3 from J, leaving 9 bases between them. CDR3 DNA: TGCGCCAGCAGCCAAGATATTACAGTCTACAATGAGCAGTTCTTC. Translating gives CASSQDITVYNEQFF.